Listed below are T cell receptor beta chains from one sample, sequenced in a study of brain T cells in children with intractable seizures. The method was immunoSEQ multiplex PCR; TCRdb's version includes in-frame clones alone and lacks a portion of them. The sample lists some 76,000 clones; 93% were seen once. Specimen: peripheral blood, collected at surgery. The receptors were sampled from a boy under three years old with tuberous sclerosis and intractable seizures. Both conserved end residues are part of each CDR3. D genes are given only for firm matches. Only part of the rows carry a size: once, few, many, or a class if the clone is expanded.

>TRBJ2-7|TRBV2|TRBD1|-
CATGTGYEQYF
TGTGCCACCGGGACAGGGTACGAGCAGTACTTC
>TRBJ1-1|TRBV30|TRBD1|-
CAWSVVGTGVNTEAFF
TGTGCCTGGAGTGTAGTAGGTACAGGGGTAAACACTGAAGCTTTCTTT
>TRBJ2-2|TRBV15|TRBD2|-
CATSTPGGGPYTGELFF
TGTGCCACCAGCACCCCGGGGGGAGGGCCTTACACCGGGGAGCTGTTTTTT
>TRBJ1-2|TRBV7-9|-|-
CASSPGRGNYGYTF
TGTGCCAGCAGCCCGGGGAGGGGAAACTATGGCTACACCTTC
>TRBJ2-3|TRBV16|-|-
CASSQSLVLTDTQYF
TGTGCCAGCAGCCAAAGCTTAGTACTAACAGATACGCAGTATTTT
>TRBJ2-7|TRBV5-5|-|once
CASSLRVSYEQYF
TGTGCCAGCAGCTTGAGGGTCTCCTACGAGCAGTACTTC
>TRBJ2-2|TRBV19|TRBD1|-
CASSIRRDRGRTGELFF
TGTGCCAGTAGTATACGACGGGACAGGGGTCGGACCGGGGAGCTGTTTTTT
>TRBJ2-1|TRBV2|-|-
CASSDVFDSDSYNEQFF
TGTGCCAGCAGTGACGTTTTTGACAGCGATTCCTACAATGAGCAGTTCTTC
>TRBJ1-5|TRBV6-2/TRBV6-3|TRBD1|-
CASSNPGQGRSTRSNQPQHF
TGTGCCAGCAGTAACCCGGGACAGGGGCGATCAACGAGGAGCAATCAGCCCCAGCATTTT
>TRBJ2-7|TRBV9|-|-
CASSVVSDGTEQYF
TGTGCCAGCAGCGTAGTTAGCGACGGGACCGAGCAGTACTTC
>TRBJ2-7|TRBV12-3/TRBV12-4|-|-
CASKVWPEGEQYF
TGTGCCAGTAAAGTCTGGCCGGAGGGCGAGCAGTACTTC
>TRBJ1-6|TRBV28|-|-
CASSNLDRPNSPLHF
TGTGCCAGCTCCAACCTCGACAGGCCAAATTCACCCCTCCACTTT
>TRBJ1-4|TRBV6-4|-|-
CASSDSIRLNEKLFF
TGTGCCAGCAGTGACTCGATCCGACTGAATGAAAAACTGTTTTTT
>TRBJ1-2|TRBV7-9|-|-
CASREEPMTGGYGYTF
TGTGCCAGCAGAGAAGAGCCGATGACAGGTGGCTATGGCTACACCTTC
>TRBJ1-1|TRBV7-2|-|-
CASSLLPGVKTEAFF
TGTGCCAGCAGCTTATTACCGGGGGTCAAAACTGAAGCTTTCTTT
>TRBJ1-6|TRBV21-1|-|-
CASSAHRSGNSPLHF
TGTGCCAGCAGCGCCCACAGGTCTGGAAATTCACCCCTCCACTTT
>TRBJ2-5|TRBV29-1|-|-
CSVSQGKETQYF
TGCAGCGTTTCGCAGGGGAAAGAGACCCAGTACTTC
>TRBJ1-3|TRBV28|-|-
CASRTQGAGNTIYF
TGTGCCAGCAGAACACAGGGTGCAGGAAACACCATATATTTT
>TRBJ2-7|TRBV2|-|-
CASSAGGPQQYF
TGTGCCAGCAGCGCCGGCGGACCTCAGCAGTACTTC
>TRBJ2-7|TRBV5-1|TRBD2|-
CASSGTSSQSYEQYF
TGCGCCAGCAGCGGGACTAGCTCGCAATCCTACGAGCAGTACTTC
>TRBJ1-2|TRBV7-9|TRBD1|-
CASSQFTTGDYGYTF
TGTGCCAGCAGCCAGTTTACCACAGGGGACTATGGCTACACCTTC
>TRBJ2-1|TRBV4-1|-|few
CASSQVSSNEQFF
TGCGCCAGCAGCCAAGTTTCGAGCAATGAGCAGTTCTTC
>TRBJ1-1|TRBV5-1|-|-
CASSLDTEAFF
TGCGCCAGCAGCTTGGACACTGAAGCTTTCTTT
>TRBJ2-3|TRBV28|-|-
CASRIRGYDTQYF
TGTGCCAGCAGGATAAGGGGGTACGATACGCAGTATTTT
>TRBJ2-2|TRBV10-2|-|-
CASSEPRTGTGELFF
TGCGCCAGCAGTGAGCCCCGGACCGGCACCGGGGAGCTGTTTTTT
>TRBJ1-5|TRBV29-1|-|-
CSVGTANQPQHF
TGCAGCGTTGGGACAGCAAATCAGCCCCAGCATTTT
>TRBJ1-5|TRBV9|-|few
CASSAHYNQPQHF
TGTGCCAGCAGCGCCCACTACAATCAGCCCCAGCATTTT
>TRBJ2-7|TRBV5-1|-|-
CASSLEDPLDEQYF
TGCGCCAGCAGCTTGGAGGACCCCCTGGACGAGCAGTACTTC
>TRBJ2-7|TRBV19|TRBD1|-
CASSIGRLIRTGEDMTYEQYF
TGTGCCAGTAGTATAGGTCGTCTTATTCGGACAGGTGAGGATATGACCTACGAGCAGTACTTC
>TRBJ2-4|TRBV11-2|-|-
CASSLDAGQRRNIQYF
TGTGCCAGCAGCTTAGATGCAGGACAACGGCGGAACATTCAGTACTTC